This TCR beta chain was captured by sequencing in a study of blood T cell repertoires in COVID-19. The CDR3 has 14 amino acids. The V end was cut by 4 bases, the J end by 6 bases, with 17 bases between. Germline values: CDR1 SGHRS, CDR2 YFSETQ. Recovery among Cohort 3 donors was established by two negative PCRs, clearance, or symptom resolution. Method: immunoSEQ multiplex PCR; TCRdb's copy keeps in-frame clones and lacks some. Of 200,000 to 250,000 clones in the sample, over 75% are singletons; the top ten hold around 9.2%. The receptor's source is a man aged 35-49 years who had recovered from COVID-19. The chain carries TRBV5-1 and TRBJ2-7, with D possibly matching TRBD1 (6 bases). The sample comprised PBMCs or T cells enriched from blood (not recorded which). CDR3 residues: CASSLQGPPGEQYF. The CDR3 bases are TGCGCCAGCAGCCTTCAGGGGCCCCCCGGCGAGCAGTACTTC.